Described below is a single TCR beta chain sequence and its context. The antigen is unknown. The data belong to a study of radiotherapy plus CTLA-4 blockade in lung cancer. Whole-study results and caveats: Tumor-origin TCR clones grew in blood after radiotherapy plus ipilimumab.

Using immunoSEQ multiplex PCR, the repertoire was profiled, and TCRdb retains in-frame clones only, with some absent. The data show roughly 120,000 clones, roughly four fifths seen once. Specimen: peripheral blood, collected from a patient treated with radiotherapy plus ipilimumab. This clonotype originated in a human donor with non-small cell lung cancer that progressed on radiotherapy plus ipilimumab. Some clones in this sample may be carry-over from other donors' samples.

For the CDR3, the DNA is TGCGCCAGCAGCCGAGGGGCAGGGTTCACTGAAGCTTTCTTT. Encoded protein: CASSRGAGFTEAFF. The chain is built from TRBV4-3 and TRBJ1-1; maybe TRBD1 (5 bases). V lost 4 bases and J lost 4, with 13 bases in between. Per the germline V gene, CDR1 is LGHNA and CDR2 is YSLEER. The CDR3 has 14 amino acids.